Listed below are T cell receptor beta chains from one sample, sequenced in a study of T cell repertoires and HLA-DP antigens. Their specific antigens are unknown. The data were produced by immunoSEQ multiplex PCR, yet TCRdb's version contains in-frame clones alone and is incomplete. This sample yields over 100,000 clones, of which 80% to 95% are seen a single time; 0.25% to 0.3% belongs to the top ten. The specimen sequenced was CD4+ T cells from PBMCs. These receptors came from a woman in her late teens or twenties in good health and CMV-seronegative. Both conserved end residues are part of each CDR3. A D gene is named only where the DNA matches it firmly. Size values are once, few and many counts, or a class for expanded clones, and some rows have none.

CDR3 DNA: TGTGCCAGCAGGGCGGACAGGGTTTATGGCTACACCTTC
CDR3 protein: CASRADRVYGYTF
J gene: TRBJ1-2
D gene: TRBD1
V gene: TRBV6-1
clone size: -

CDR3 DNA: TGCGCCAGCAGCTTGGCAACGCTGACAGGGACCGAGCAGTACTTC
CDR3 protein: CASSLATLTGTEQYF
J gene: TRBJ2-7
D gene: TRBD1
V gene: TRBV5-1
clone size: once

CDR3 DNA: TGTGCCAGTAGTAATCCGGGAAACACTGAAGCTTTCTTT
CDR3 protein: CASSNPGNTEAFF
J gene: TRBJ1-1
D gene: -
V gene: TRBV19
clone size: -

CDR3 DNA: TGTGCCACCAGCAGAGATCTGGGTGGTGTCAGGGGGCGAAGGGGCGAGCAGTACTTC
CDR3 protein: CATSRDLGGVRGRRGEQYF
J gene: TRBJ2-7
D gene: TRBD1
V gene: TRBV15
clone size: -

CDR3 DNA: TGTGCCATCAGGGATTCCATTACCTCCCTCTCTGGGGCCAACGTCCTGACTTTC
CDR3 protein: CAIRDSITSLSGANVLTF
J gene: TRBJ2-6
D gene: -
V gene: TRBV7-9
clone size: -

CDR3 DNA: TGTGCCACCAGCGTGGGACAGGGGAACTATGGCTACACCTTC
CDR3 protein: CATSVGQGNYGYTF
J gene: TRBJ1-2
D gene: TRBD1
V gene: TRBV15
clone size: -

CDR3 DNA: TGTGCCAGCAGTGACTCGTACAGGGAATCCAATCAGCCCCAGCATTTT
CDR3 protein: CASSDSYRESNQPQHF
J gene: TRBJ1-5
D gene: -
V gene: TRBV6-4
clone size: -

CDR3 DNA: TGTGCCAGCAGCCAAACACCCGCGGGGAACACTGAAGCTTTCTTT
CDR3 protein: CASSQTPAGNTEAFF
J gene: TRBJ1-1
D gene: -
V gene: TRBV7-2
clone size: -

CDR3 DNA: TGTGCCAGCAGCTCGGACAGCCACATGAACACTGAAGCTTTCTTT
CDR3 protein: CASSSDSHMNTEAFF
J gene: TRBJ1-1
D gene: -
V gene: TRBV7-2
clone size: -

CDR3 DNA: TGTGCCAGCAGCGGTATAGCGGGGGGGCCGACAGATACGCAGTATTTT
CDR3 protein: CASSGIAGGPTDTQYF
J gene: TRBJ2-3
D gene: TRBD2
V gene: TRBV9
clone size: -

CDR3 DNA: TGTGCCAGCAGCTTAGATGGGGGCTCGAGAAACACCATATATTTT
CDR3 protein: CASSLDGGSRNTIYF
J gene: TRBJ1-3
D gene: -
V gene: TRBV7-9
clone size: once

CDR3 DNA: TGTGCCAGCAGCTTGACAGGGTACACCGGGGAGCTGTTTTTT
CDR3 protein: CASSLTGYTGELFF
J gene: TRBJ2-2
D gene: TRBD1
V gene: TRBV7-3
clone size: -

CDR3 DNA: TGTGCCAGCCTCGGATTGGACAGGGGCCCCTACGAGCAGTACTTC
CDR3 protein: CASLGLDRGPYEQYF
J gene: TRBJ2-7
D gene: TRBD1
V gene: TRBV28
clone size: -

CDR3 DNA: TGTGCCACCAGCTCTGAGGGCAGCAGGCGGGAGACCCAGTACTTC
CDR3 protein: CATSSEGSRRETQYF
J gene: TRBJ2-5
D gene: -
V gene: TRBV15
clone size: -

CDR3 DNA: TGTGCCAGCAGCCCACTGTATGAGCAGTTCTTC
CDR3 protein: CASSPLYEQFF
J gene: TRBJ2-1
D gene: -
V gene: TRBV5-5
clone size: few

CDR3 DNA: TGCAGCGTTGACGGGGGCCCGGGCTACGAGCAGTACTTC
CDR3 protein: CSVDGGPGYEQYF
J gene: TRBJ2-7
D gene: -
V gene: TRBV29-1
clone size: -

CDR3 DNA: TGTGCCAGCAGACCCTATACTAGTGGTCAAGAGACCCAGTACTTC
CDR3 protein: CASRPYTSGQETQYF
J gene: TRBJ2-5
D gene: -
V gene: TRBV2
clone size: once

CDR3 DNA: TGTGCCAGTAGGGTTCTCAGTTCTAATGAAAAACTGTTTTTT
CDR3 protein: CASRVLSSNEKLFF
J gene: TRBJ1-4
D gene: -
V gene: TRBV19
clone size: -

CDR3 DNA: TGTGCCAGCAGCAATACAGGGATTTACCGAGAGACCCAGTACTTC
CDR3 protein: CASSNTGIYRETQYF
J gene: TRBJ2-5
D gene: -
V gene: TRBV7-3
clone size: -

CDR3 DNA: TGTGCCAGTAGTATCCCGTGGGCCCCAAACAATGAGCAGTTCTTC
CDR3 protein: CASSIPWAPNNEQFF
J gene: TRBJ2-1
D gene: -
V gene: TRBV19
clone size: -

CDR3 DNA: TGTGCCAGCAGCTTAGCCCTGTACCTAAACAGGGGTTCTGGAAACACCATATATTTT
CDR3 protein: CASSLALYLNRGSGNTIYF
J gene: TRBJ1-3
D gene: TRBD1
V gene: TRBV7-9
clone size: -

CDR3 DNA: TGTGCCAGCAGCTTAGGGCTCACGAGTCAGCCCCAGCATTTT
CDR3 protein: CASSLGLTSQPQHF
J gene: TRBJ1-5
D gene: -
V gene: TRBV7-2
clone size: few

CDR3 DNA: TGTGCCAGCAGCTTAGGGGGGACGCTAGATGAGCAGTTCTTC
CDR3 protein: CASSLGGTLDEQFF
J gene: TRBJ2-1
D gene: -
V gene: TRBV7-2
clone size: -

CDR3 DNA: TGTGCCACCAGTCTTAATGAGGGGATCCCAGATACGCAGTATTTT
CDR3 protein: CATSLNEGIPDTQYF
J gene: TRBJ2-3
D gene: -
V gene: TRBV15
clone size: -

CDR3 DNA: TGTGCCAGCAGCTTCGACAGTTCCCAAGAGACCCAGTACTTC
CDR3 protein: CASSFDSSQETQYF
J gene: TRBJ2-5
D gene: -
V gene: TRBV5-5
clone size: -

CDR3 DNA: TGTGCCAGCAGTTACCCGACAGGGGGCGTCTCCAATGAGCAGTTCTTC
CDR3 protein: CASSYPTGGVSNEQFF
J gene: TRBJ2-1
D gene: TRBD1
V gene: TRBV6-6
clone size: -

CDR3 DNA: TGTGCCAGCAGTTCCGCCAAAGAGACCCAGTACTTC
CDR3 protein: CASSSAKETQYF
J gene: TRBJ2-5
D gene: -
V gene: TRBV28
clone size: -

CDR3 DNA: TGCGCCAGCAGCTTTGTACAGGGCGGGGAAAAACTGTTTTTT
CDR3 protein: CASSFVQGGEKLFF
J gene: TRBJ1-4
D gene: -
V gene: TRBV5-1
clone size: -

CDR3 DNA: TGTGCCAGCAGCCCAAGCAGGGACAGGACGTACAATGAGCAGTTCTTC
CDR3 protein: CASSPSRDRTYNEQFF
J gene: TRBJ2-1
D gene: TRBD1
V gene: TRBV7-2
clone size: -

CDR3 DNA: TGTGCCAGCAGCTGGGGGACTAGCGGGAGTAGGAGGTCCCCCGAGCAGTACTTC
CDR3 protein: CASSWGTSGSRRSPEQYF
J gene: TRBJ2-7
D gene: TRBD2
V gene: TRBV7-8
clone size: -

CDR3 DNA: TGTGCCAGCAGTGAAAAACCGACTGAAGCTTTCTTT
CDR3 protein: CASSEKPTEAFF
J gene: TRBJ1-1
D gene: -
V gene: TRBV25-1
clone size: -

CDR3 DNA: TGTGCCAGCAGCCATCCCCAAGAGACCCAGTACTTC
CDR3 protein: CASSHPQETQYF
J gene: TRBJ2-5
D gene: -
V gene: TRBV7-2
clone size: -

CDR3 DNA: TGTGCCAGCAGCTTAATAGCGGACTCGAGGTATGAGCAGTTCTTC
CDR3 protein: CASSLIADSRYEQFF
J gene: TRBJ2-1
D gene: -
V gene: TRBV7-6
clone size: -

CDR3 DNA: TGTGCCAGCAGAAAACTTACGGGGCGGGATGGCTACACCTTC
CDR3 protein: CASRKLTGRDGYTF
J gene: TRBJ1-2
D gene: -
V gene: TRBV11-2
clone size: -

CDR3 DNA: TGTGCCAGCTCAATGGGGCCCCGGGACACCGGGGAGCTGTTTTTT
CDR3 protein: CASSMGPRDTGELFF
J gene: TRBJ2-2
D gene: -
V gene: TRBV9
clone size: -

CDR3 DNA: TGTGCCAGCAGTTTAGGGGGAACCCAGCCCCAGCATTTT
CDR3 protein: CASSLGGTQPQHF
J gene: TRBJ1-5
D gene: -
V gene: TRBV27
clone size: -